These 28 T cell receptor beta chains were sequenced from one sample in a study of T cell repertoires and HLA-DP antigens. The protocol was immunoSEQ multiplex PCR, while the TCRdb copy is restricted to in-frame clones and leaves out a portion. The sample holds 90,000 to 130,000 clones; 80% to 95% are singletons and the top ten take about 0.27%. These receptors lack a known antigen. Input material: CD4+ T cells from PBMCs. The receptors were sampled from a woman aged 18-29 years in good health and CMV-seronegative.

The chain is built from TRBV28 and TRBJ1-2; 10 nucleotides agree with TRBD1. The CDR3 totals 15 residues. V shed 6 bases and J 6 bases; nucleotides not matched to a gene: 10. The V gene's germline CDR1 is MDHEN and CDR2 SYDVKM. The CDR3 reads CASSRYRQGANGYTF. DNA of the CDR3: TGTGCCAGCAGCCGATACCGACAGGGGGCCAATGGCTACACCTTC.

V and J are TRBV6-5 and TRBJ1-2; D is possibly TRBD1 (5 bases). The ends were cut back, 8 bases at V and 3 bases at J, with 10 bases in the middle. The CDR3 runs 12 residues. Per germline, CDR1 MNHEY and CDR2 SVGAGI. DNA for the CDR3: TGTGCCAGCTCAAGGGGTGACTATGGCTACACCTTC. Protein: CASSRGDYGYTF.

The chain links TRBV10-3 to TRBJ2-2, with no clear D. Germline V gives CDR1 ENHRY, CDR2 SYGVKD. The CDR3 totals 12 residues. The V end was cut by 4 bases, the J end by 2 bases, with 2 bases between. The CDR3 DNA reads as TGTGCCATCAGTGTAAACACCGGGGAGCTGTTTTTT. It yields the protein CAISVNTGELFF.

As to this clone: An end of the junction differs from the germline gene, which may be a read error. The J gene is TRBJ1-2, the V gene TRBV5-6; 7 positions match TRBD1. The germline gives CDR1 SGHDT, CDR2 YYEEEE. CDR3 length: 11 amino acids. As DNA, the CDR3 is TGTGCCAGCAGCTTCCGACAGGGACCTATCTTC. It is translated as CASSFRQGPIF.

The V and J genes are TRBV19 and TRBJ2-1, with 11 nucleotides matching TRBD2. Per germline, CDR1 LNHDA and CDR2 SQIVND (reference sequence). V lost 5 bases, J lost 6 bases, and 6 bases stayed unmatched. CDR3 length: 15 amino acids. The CDR3 DNA reads as TGTGCCAGTAGTCAACTAGCGGGAGCCCCCAATGAGCAGTTCTTC. Protein product: CASSQLAGAPNEQFF.

This clone was observed a few times. V is TRBV5-8 and J is TRBJ2-5; weak D call: TRBD2 (6 bases). The V end was cut by 4 bases, the J end by 5 bases, with 15 bases between. CDR3 length: 14 amino acids. Germline CDR1 SGHTS, CDR2 YDEGEE. The CDR3 here is CASSPQGGVETQYF. The CDR3, as DNA: TGTGCCAGCAGCCCCCAGGGCGGGGTGGAGACCCAGTACTTC. Drawing the rest from reference TRBV5-8 and TRBJ2-5, the complete variable domain is EAGVTQSPTHLIKTRGQQATLRCSPISGHTSVYWYQQALGLGLQFLLWYDEGEERNRGNFPPRFSGRQFPNYSSELNVNALELEDSALYLCASSPQGGVETQYFGPGTRLLVL.

The chain is built from TRBV6-6 and TRBJ2-1, with 10 bases aligning to TRBD2. The J segment lost 3 bases and the V segment lost 5 bases, leaving 4 bases of the junction unmatched. This CDR3 comprises 15 residues. Germline-derived CDR1 and CDR2 are MNHNY and SVGAGI (reference sequence). The CDR3 coding sequence is TGTGCCAGCAGTCAGGGACTAGCGAGCTACAATGAGCAGTTCTTC. Protein product: CASSQGLASYNEQFF.

This chain joins TRBV7-9 and TRBJ2-1, with unresolved D. The germline gives CDR1 SEHNR, CDR2 FQNEAQ (reference sequence). This CDR3 is 15 amino acids long. Trimming took off 4 bases at V and 0 bases at J, with 10 bases between the two ends. The CDR3: CASSSAISSYNEQFF. For the CDR3, the DNA is TGTGCCAGCAGCTCAGCTATAAGCTCCTACAATGAGCAGTTCTTC.

The chain is built from TRBV7-9 and TRBJ1-3; D remains ambiguous. V lost 1 base to trimming and J lost 4 bases, with 14 bases between them. Looked up from germline, CDR1 is SEHNR and CDR2 is FQNEAQ (reference sequence). The CDR3 spans 16 residues. CDR3 coding DNA: TGTGCCAGCAGCTTAGTCGCTGCTTCTAGGGGAAACACCATATATTTT. Its protein product is CASSLVAASRGNTIYF. Looking up the rest from reference TRBV7-9 and TRBJ1-3 gives the full variable domain: DTGVSQNPRHKITKRGQNVTFRCDPISEHNRLYWYRQTLGQGPEFLTYFQNEAQLEKSRLLSDRFSAERPKGSFSTLEIQRTEQGDSAMYLCASSLVAASRGNTIYFGEGSWLTVV.

The V call is TRBV4-2, the J call TRBJ2-1, with TRBD1 matching 7 bases. J gave up 6 bases and V 2 bases, and 10 bases lay outside the gene matches. Germline CDR1 LGHNA, CDR2 YNFKEQ. CDR3 size: 16 residues. Here the CDR3 DNA reads TGTGCCAGCAGCCAAACCGGGACAGCGAGGGCCAATGAGCAGTTCTTC. Translating it yields CASSQTGTARANEQFF.

V usage is TRBV14 and J usage is TRBJ2-5; 13 bases match TRBD2. V lost 4 bases and J lost 4; bases outside the gene matches: 6. This CDR3 has 16 amino acids. Germline assignment: CDR1 SGHDN and CDR2 FVKESK. The CDR3 sequence: CASSLRTSGGRETQYF. CDR3 DNA sequence: TGTGCCAGCAGCCTTCGGACTAGCGGGGGACGAGAGACCCAGTACTTC.

The chain links TRBV9 to TRBJ2-1; 9 positions match TRBD2. Germline CDR1 SGDLS, CDR2 YYNGEE. The junction had 12 bases not matched to a gene; V was cut back by 5 bases and J by 0 bases. CDR3 length: 18 residues. The CDR3 is CASRDQRGTSCSYNEQFF. For the CDR3, the DNA is TGTGCCAGCAGGGACCAGAGGGGGACTAGCTGCTCCTACAATGAGCAGTTCTTC.

The CDR3 region has the DNA TGTGCCGCCAGGGACAGGACAATTGAAGCTTTCTTT. This encodes CAARDRTIEAFF. V gene TRBV30 combines with J gene TRBJ1-1; 8 bases match TRBD1. The trim removed 8 bases at V and 7 bases at J, leaving 9 bases unmatched. CDR1 and CDR2 from the germline V gene are GTSNPN and SVGIG (reference sequence). The CDR3 has 12 amino acids.

This chain links TRBV5-4 with TRBJ1-5; D ambiguous. Deletions cut 0 bases from V and 6 bases from J, with 7 bases between. The CDR3 contains 13 residues. CDR1 and CDR2 (germline): SGHNT, YYREEE (reference sequence). This CDR3 reads CASSLGVGQPQHF. In DNA form, the CDR3 reads TGTGCCAGCAGCTTGGGGGTCGGTCAGCCCCAGCATTTT.

This chain links TRBV30 with TRBJ2-7, with D perhaps matching TRBD1 (7 bases). The germline gives CDR1 GTSNPN, CDR2 SVGIG (reference sequence). This CDR3 contains 19 residues. V was shortened by 1 base and J by 3 bases, with 28 bases between the two germline ends. CDR3 sequence (DNA): TGTGCCTGGAGTGCAGCGGCTCGTGGAGGGGGCGCGGGTGTCTACGAGCAGTACTTC. It yields the protein CAWSAAARGGGAGVYEQYF.

By share, this clone counts as medium-sized. V gene TRBV4-1 combines with J gene TRBJ2-1; TRBD2 matches 9 bases. Germline V gene lookup returns CDR1 MGHRA and CDR2 YSYEKL. V trimming: 1 base; J trimming: 7 bases; junction bases outside the gene matches: 14. This CDR3 comprises 18 residues. The CDR3 loop is CASSQVDLGLAGPNEQFF. In DNA, the CDR3 is TGCGCCAGCAGCCAAGTTGATCTCGGCCTAGCGGGACCAAATGAGCAGTTCTTC.

This chain uses TRBV2 with TRBJ2-4; D is possibly TRBD1 (5 bases). Germline CDR1 is SNHLY and CDR2 is FYNNEI. With 6 bases removed from V and 0 bases from J, the gap between germline ends came to 15 bases. The CDR3 contains 16 residues. The CDR3 is CASRDQGILAKNIQYF. CDR3 sequence (DNA): TGTGCCAGCAGGGACCAGGGAATTCTAGCCAAAAACATTCAGTACTTC.

The rearrangement joins TRBV4-3 to TRBJ2-3; 9 bases match TRBD1. The V and J ends lost 1 base and 4 bases, in that order; junction bases with no gene match: 18. This CDR3 region has 20 residues. Germline lookup yields CDR1 LGHNA and CDR2 YSLEER. The CDR3 coding sequence is TGCGCCAGCAGCCAAGCCCACCACACCCCGGGACAGGGAGTCGCAGATACGCAGTATTTT. It is translated as CASSQAHHTPGQGVADTQYF.

The J gene is TRBJ2-4, the V gene TRBV18; no clear D gene. V was pared by 6 bases and J by 0 bases, with 12 bases between. CDR1 KGHSH and CDR2 LQKENI come from the germline V gene. The CDR3 sequence is 15 residues long. The CDR3 nucleotides are TGTGCCAGCTCGCCTCCAATTCTAGCCAAAAACATTCAGTACTTC. It is translated as CASSPPILAKNIQYF.

This chain joins TRBV28 and TRBJ1-2; D might be TRBD1 (5 bases). The CDR3 totals 12 residues. Germline assignment: CDR1 MDHEN and CDR2 SYDVKM. The V and J ends lost 6 bases and 4 bases respectively, with 9 bases between them. The CDR3 reads CASRPGTYGYTF. The CDR3 DNA reads TGTGCCAGCAGACCCGGGACCTATGGCTACACCTTC.

The V and J genes are TRBV18 and TRBJ2-7; TRBD2 matches 7 bases. Germline CDR1 and CDR2: KGHSH and LQKENI. The CDR3 has 13 residues. The ends lost 0 bases at V and 4 bases at J; junction bases unmatched: 0. The CDR3 region has the DNA TGTGCCAGCTCACCACCTAGCGGGTACGAGCAGTACTTC. Translation: CASSPPSGYEQYF.

V is TRBV27 and J is TRBJ2-7, with no clear D. Germline loops: CDR1 MNHEY, CDR2 SMNVEV (reference sequence). V lost 9 bases and J 2 bases, leaving 14 bases between the germline ends. This CDR3 has 13 amino acids. The CDR3 here is CASDTESPYEQYF. In DNA form, the CDR3 reads TGTGCCAGTGACACGGAAAGCCCCTACGAGCAGTACTTC.

The chain recombines TRBV28 with TRBJ2-3, with 7 nucleotides matching TRBD2. This CDR3 region has 15 residues. CDR1 is MDHEN, CDR2 SYDVKM, per germline. V shed 4 bases, J shed 5 bases, and the junction held 9 bases outside the gene matches. The CDR3 sequence is CASSSGGKQEDTQYF. The DNA for the CDR3 is TGTGCCAGCAGTTCCGGGGGGAAGCAAGAAGATACGCAGTATTTT. Supplemented by reference TRBV28 and TRBJ2-3, the full variable domain reads DVKVTQSSRYLVKRTGEKVFLECVQDMDHENMFWYRQDPGLGLRLIYFSYDVKMKEKGDIPEGYSVSREKKERFSLILESASTNQTSMYLCASSSGGKQEDTQYFGPGTRLTVL.

The V gene is TRBV7-9, the J gene TRBJ1-3; weak D call: TRBD1 (5 bases). The germline V and J ends were trimmed by 5 bases and 3 bases, with 20 bases remaining between them. The CDR3 extends over 17 amino acids. Germline CDR1 SEHNR, CDR2 FQNEAQ (reference sequence). This chain's CDR3 is CASSPPGGELRGNTIYF. CDR3 nucleotides: TGTGCCAGCAGCCCACCGGGGGGGGAACTACGTGGAAACACCATATATTTT.

The J gene is TRBJ2-5, the V gene TRBV2, with 11 bases matching TRBD1. The CDR3 is 13 amino acids. V lost 11 bases, J lost 5 bases, and 7 bases stayed unmatched. Germline V gene sequence: CDR1 SNHLY, CDR2 FYNNEI. The CDR3, as DNA: TGTGCCGGAGGGACAGGGGGAGGGGAGACCCAGTACTTC. Its translation is CAGGTGGGETQYF.

This sequence joins TRBV28 and TRBJ2-1; the D is unclear. Trimming stripped 6 bases from V and 4 bases from J, with 4 bases between. Looked up from germline, CDR1 is MDHEN and CDR2 is SYDVKM. CDR3 length equals 11 residues. For the CDR3, the DNA is TGTGCCAGCAGCTGGTACAATGAGCAGTTCTTC. Its protein is CASSWYNEQFF.

The chain employs TRBV4-1 and TRBJ2-3, with unresolved D. The CDR3 is 13 residues long. The V gene's germline CDR1 is MGHRA and CDR2 YSYEKL. With 3 bases removed from V and 3 bases from J, the gap between germline ends came to 7 bases. DNA of the CDR3: TGCGCCAGCAGCCACCCCGTTACAGATACGCAGTATTTT. It codes for CASSHPVTDTQYF.

On this clone: The junction and the germline gene differ at one end; a read error may be behind it. This sample also contains other DNA sequences that code for the same CDR3. This chain uses TRBV19 with TRBJ2-7; TRBD2 is a possible D gene (6 bases). The CDR3 has 14 amino acids. CDR1 and CDR2 (germline): LNHDA, SQIVND (reference sequence). The CDR3 region is CASRPRDSVYEQYF. The CDR3, as DNA: TGCGCCAGTAGGCCCAGGGACTCAGTCTACGAGCAGTACTTC.